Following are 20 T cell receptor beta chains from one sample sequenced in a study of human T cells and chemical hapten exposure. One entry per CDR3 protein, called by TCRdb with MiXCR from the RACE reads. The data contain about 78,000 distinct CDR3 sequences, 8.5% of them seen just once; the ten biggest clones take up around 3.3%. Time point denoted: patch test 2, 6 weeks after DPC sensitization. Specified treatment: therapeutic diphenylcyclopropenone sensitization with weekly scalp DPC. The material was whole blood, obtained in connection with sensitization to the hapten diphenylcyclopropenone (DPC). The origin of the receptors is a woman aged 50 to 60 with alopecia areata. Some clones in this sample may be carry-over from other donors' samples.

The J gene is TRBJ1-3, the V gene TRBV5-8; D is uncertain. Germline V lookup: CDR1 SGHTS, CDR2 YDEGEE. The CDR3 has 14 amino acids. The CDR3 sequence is CATPQGQSGNTIYF. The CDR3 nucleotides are TGTGCTACCCCCCAAGGGCAATCCGGAAACACCATATATTTT.

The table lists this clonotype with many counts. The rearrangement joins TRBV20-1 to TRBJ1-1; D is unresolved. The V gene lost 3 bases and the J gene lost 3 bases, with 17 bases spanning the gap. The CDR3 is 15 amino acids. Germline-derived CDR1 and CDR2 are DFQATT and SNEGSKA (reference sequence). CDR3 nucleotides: TGCAGTGCTAGGTCGGTGTTTTCGGGATACACTGAAGCTTTCTTT. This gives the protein CSARSVFSGYTEAFF.

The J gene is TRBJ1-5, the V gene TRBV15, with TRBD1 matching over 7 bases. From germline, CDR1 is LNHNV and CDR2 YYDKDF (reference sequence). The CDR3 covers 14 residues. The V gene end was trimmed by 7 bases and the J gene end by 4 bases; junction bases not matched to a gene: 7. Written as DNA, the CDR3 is TGTGCCACCAATACAGGGGCGGGTAATCAGCCCCAGCATTTT. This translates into CATNTGAGNQPQHF.

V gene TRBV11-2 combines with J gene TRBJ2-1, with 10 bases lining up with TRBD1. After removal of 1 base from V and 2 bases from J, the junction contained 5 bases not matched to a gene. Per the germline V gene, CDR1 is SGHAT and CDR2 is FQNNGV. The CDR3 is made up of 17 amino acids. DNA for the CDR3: TGTGCCAGCAGCTTAGGGACAGGGGGAAACCCCTACAATGAGCAGTTCTTC. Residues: CASSLGTGGNPYNEQFF.

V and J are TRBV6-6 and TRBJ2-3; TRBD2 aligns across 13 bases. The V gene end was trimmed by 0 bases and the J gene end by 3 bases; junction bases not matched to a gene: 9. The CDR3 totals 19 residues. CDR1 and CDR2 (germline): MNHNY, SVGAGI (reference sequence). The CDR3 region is CASSYSSLAGGRATDTQYF. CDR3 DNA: TGTGCCAGCAGTTACTCGTCACTAGCGGGAGGGAGGGCGACAGATACGCAGTATTTT.

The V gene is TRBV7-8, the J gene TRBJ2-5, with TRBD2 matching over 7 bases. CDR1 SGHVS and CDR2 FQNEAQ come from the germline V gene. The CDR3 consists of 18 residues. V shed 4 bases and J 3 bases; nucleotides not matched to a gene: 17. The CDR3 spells CASSSWRAGEVPEETQYF. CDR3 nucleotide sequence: TGTGCCAGCAGCTCTTGGCGGGCGGGAGAGGTGCCGGAAGAGACCCAGTACTTC.

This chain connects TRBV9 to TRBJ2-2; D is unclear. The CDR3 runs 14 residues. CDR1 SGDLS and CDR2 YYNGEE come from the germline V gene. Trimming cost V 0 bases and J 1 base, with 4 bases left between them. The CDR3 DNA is TGTGCCAGCAGCGTAGGAGGGAACACCGGGGAGCTGTTTTTT. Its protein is CASSVGGNTGELFF.

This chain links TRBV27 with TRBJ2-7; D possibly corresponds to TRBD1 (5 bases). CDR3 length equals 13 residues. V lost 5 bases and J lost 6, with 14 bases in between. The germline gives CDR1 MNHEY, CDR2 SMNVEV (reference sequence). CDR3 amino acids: CASSPTQGGEQYF. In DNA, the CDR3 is TGTGCCAGCAGTCCAACGCAGGGTGGCGAGCAGTACTTC.

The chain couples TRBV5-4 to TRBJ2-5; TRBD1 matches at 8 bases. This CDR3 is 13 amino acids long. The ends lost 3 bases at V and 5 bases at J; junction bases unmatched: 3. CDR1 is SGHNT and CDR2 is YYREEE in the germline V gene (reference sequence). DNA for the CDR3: TGTGCCAGCAGCTCCAGGGGGCAGGAGACCCAGTACTTC. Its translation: CASSSRGQETQYF.

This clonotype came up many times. CDR3 sequence reads: CASSPSGRPFSYNEQFF. CDR3 DNA: TGTGCCAGCAGTCCCAGCGGGAGACCCTTCTCCTACAATGAGCAGTTCTTC. The chain couples TRBV28 to TRBJ2-1; 8 bases line up with TRBD2. Losses at the gene ends were 5 bases for V and 0 bases for J; bases not matched to a gene: 9. The CDR3 runs 17 residues. The V gene's germline CDR1 is MDHEN and CDR2 SYDVKM.

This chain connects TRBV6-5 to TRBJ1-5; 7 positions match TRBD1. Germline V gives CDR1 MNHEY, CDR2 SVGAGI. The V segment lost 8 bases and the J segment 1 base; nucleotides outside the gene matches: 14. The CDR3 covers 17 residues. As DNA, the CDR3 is TGTGCCAGCGGGGAGAGCAGGGGGACGGTGAGCAATCAGCCCCAGCATTTT. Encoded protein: CASGESRGTVSNQPQHF.

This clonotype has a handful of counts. The CDR3, as DNA: TGTGCCAGCAGCACCACAGGGGAAGCTTTCTTT. Protein product: CASSTTGEAFF. This rearrangement joins TRBV12-3 or TRBV12-4 to TRBJ1-1; TRBD1 is a possible D gene (6 bases). V shed 6 bases and J shed 8 bases, with 10 bases lying between them. The CDR3 is made up of 11 amino acids.

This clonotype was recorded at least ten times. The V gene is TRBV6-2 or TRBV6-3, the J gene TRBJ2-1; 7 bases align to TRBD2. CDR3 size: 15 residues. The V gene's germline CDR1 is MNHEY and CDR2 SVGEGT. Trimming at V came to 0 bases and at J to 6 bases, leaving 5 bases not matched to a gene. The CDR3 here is CASSYSAGASNEQFF. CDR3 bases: TGTGCCAGCAGTTACTCCGCGGGAGCGAGCAATGAGCAGTTCTTC.

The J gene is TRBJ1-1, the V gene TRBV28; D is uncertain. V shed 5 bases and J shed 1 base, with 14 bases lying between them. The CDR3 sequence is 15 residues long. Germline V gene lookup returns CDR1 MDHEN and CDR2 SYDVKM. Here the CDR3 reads CASSLSTGWNTEAFF. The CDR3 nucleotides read TGTGCCAGCAGTCTATCAACGGGGTGGAACACTGAAGCTTTCTTT.

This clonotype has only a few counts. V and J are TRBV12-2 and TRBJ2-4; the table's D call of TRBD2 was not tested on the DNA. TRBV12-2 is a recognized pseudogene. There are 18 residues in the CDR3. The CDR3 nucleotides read TGTGCAAGTCGCTTAGCCGGGACTAGCTGCCGTCCCAAAAACATTCAGTACTTC. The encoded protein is CASRLAGTSCRPKNIQYF.

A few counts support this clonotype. The CDR3 loop reads CSARDPSGRLLEQYF. DNA for the CDR3: TGCAGTGCTAGAGATCCCAGCGGGAGGCTTCTAGAGCAGTACTTC. The V call is TRBV20-1, the J call TRBJ2-7; 9 bases are shared with TRBD2. CDR3 length: 15 amino acids. Trimming cost V 0 bases and J 7 bases; bases outside gene matches: 10. The germline V gene encodes CDR1 DFQATT and CDR2 SNEGSKA (reference sequence).

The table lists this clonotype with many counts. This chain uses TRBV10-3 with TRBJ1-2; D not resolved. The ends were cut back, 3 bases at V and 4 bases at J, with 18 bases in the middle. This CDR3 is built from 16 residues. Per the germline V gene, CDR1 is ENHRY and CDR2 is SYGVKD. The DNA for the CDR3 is TGTGCCATCAGTGATTATCTGGTGGAACAGCCCTATGGCTACACCTTC. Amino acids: CAISDYLVEQPYGYTF.

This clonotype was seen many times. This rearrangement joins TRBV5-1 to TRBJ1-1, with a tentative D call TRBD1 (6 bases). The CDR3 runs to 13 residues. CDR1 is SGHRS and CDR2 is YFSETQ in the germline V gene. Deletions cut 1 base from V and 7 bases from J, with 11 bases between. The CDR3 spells CASSLSGAGEAFF. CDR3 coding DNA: TGCGCCAGCAGCTTGTCAGGGGCGGGTGAAGCTTTCTTT.

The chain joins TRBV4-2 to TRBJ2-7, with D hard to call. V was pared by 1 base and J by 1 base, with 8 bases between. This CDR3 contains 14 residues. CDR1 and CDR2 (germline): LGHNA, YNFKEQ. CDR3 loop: CASSQVDGSYEQYF. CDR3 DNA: TGTGCCAGCAGCCAAGTTGACGGGTCCTACGAGCAGTACTTC.

CDR3 DNA: TGCAGTGCTAGAGATCCGGGAGGCGCTAGCACAGATACGCAGTATTTT. Translation: CSARDPGGASTDTQYF. This chain connects TRBV20-1 to TRBJ2-3; 7 bases agree with TRBD2. V was pared by 0 bases and J by 0 bases, with 6 bases of the junction left unmatched. Germline V gene sequence: CDR1 DFQATT, CDR2 SNEGSKA (reference sequence). The CDR3 length is 16 residues.